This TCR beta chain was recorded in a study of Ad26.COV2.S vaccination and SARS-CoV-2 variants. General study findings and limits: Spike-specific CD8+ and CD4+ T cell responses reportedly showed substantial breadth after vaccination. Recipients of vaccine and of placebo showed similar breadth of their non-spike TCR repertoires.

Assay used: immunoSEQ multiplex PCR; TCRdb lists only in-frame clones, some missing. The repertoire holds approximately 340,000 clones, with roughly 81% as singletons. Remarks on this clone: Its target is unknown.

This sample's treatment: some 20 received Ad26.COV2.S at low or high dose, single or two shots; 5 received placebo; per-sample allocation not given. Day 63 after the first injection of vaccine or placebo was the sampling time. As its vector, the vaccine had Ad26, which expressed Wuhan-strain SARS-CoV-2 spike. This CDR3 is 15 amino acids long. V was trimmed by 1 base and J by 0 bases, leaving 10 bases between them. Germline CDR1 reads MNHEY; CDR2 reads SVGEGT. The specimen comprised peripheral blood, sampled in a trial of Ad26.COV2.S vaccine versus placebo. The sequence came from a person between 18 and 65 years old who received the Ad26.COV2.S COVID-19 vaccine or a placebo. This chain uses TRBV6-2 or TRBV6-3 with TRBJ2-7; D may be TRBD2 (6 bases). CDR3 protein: CASSYWGLSSYEQYF. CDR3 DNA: TGTGCCAGCAGTTACTGGGGACTGAGCTCCTACGAGCAGTACTTC.